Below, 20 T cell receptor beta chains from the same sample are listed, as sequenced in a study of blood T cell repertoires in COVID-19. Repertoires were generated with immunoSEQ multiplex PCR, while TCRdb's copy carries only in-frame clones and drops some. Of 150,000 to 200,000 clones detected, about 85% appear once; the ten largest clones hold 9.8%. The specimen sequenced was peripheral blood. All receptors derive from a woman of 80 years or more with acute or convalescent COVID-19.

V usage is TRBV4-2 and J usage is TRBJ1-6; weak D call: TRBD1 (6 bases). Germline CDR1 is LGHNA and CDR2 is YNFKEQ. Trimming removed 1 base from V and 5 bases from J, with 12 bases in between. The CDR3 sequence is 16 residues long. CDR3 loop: CASSQGGQYHNSPLHF. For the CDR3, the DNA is TGTGCCAGCAGCCAAGGCGGACAGTACCATAATTCACCCCTCCACTTT.

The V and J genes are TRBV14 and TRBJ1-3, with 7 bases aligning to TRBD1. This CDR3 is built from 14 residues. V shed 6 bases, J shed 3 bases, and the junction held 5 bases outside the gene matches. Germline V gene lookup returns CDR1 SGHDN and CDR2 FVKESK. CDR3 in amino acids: CASSRTGVGNTIYF. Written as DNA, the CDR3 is TGTGCCAGCAGTCGAACAGGGGTTGGAAACACCATATATTTT.

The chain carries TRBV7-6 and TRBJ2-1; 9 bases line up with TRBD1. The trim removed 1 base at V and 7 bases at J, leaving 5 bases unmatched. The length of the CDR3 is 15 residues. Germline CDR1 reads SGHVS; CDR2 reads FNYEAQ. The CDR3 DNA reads TGTGCCAGCAGCTTAGAGGAGACAGGGGGTAATGAGCAGTTCTTC. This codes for CASSLEETGGNEQFF.

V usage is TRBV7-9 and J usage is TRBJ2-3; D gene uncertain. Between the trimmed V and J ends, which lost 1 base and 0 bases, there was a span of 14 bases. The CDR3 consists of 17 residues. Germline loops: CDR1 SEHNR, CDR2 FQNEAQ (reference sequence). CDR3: CASSLGFGLASTDTQYF. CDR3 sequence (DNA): TGTGCCAGCAGCTTAGGTTTTGGTCTTGCGAGCACAGATACGCAGTATTTT.

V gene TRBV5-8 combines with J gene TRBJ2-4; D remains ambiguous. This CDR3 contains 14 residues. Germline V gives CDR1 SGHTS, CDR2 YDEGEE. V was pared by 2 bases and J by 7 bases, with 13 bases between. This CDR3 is CASSFRVRRNIQYF. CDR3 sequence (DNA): TGTGCCAGCAGCTTCCGGGTCCGAAGGAACATTCAGTACTTC.

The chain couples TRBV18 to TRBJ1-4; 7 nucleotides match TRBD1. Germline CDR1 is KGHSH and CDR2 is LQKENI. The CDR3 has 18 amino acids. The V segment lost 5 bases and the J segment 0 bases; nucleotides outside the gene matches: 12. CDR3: CASSGMRQGLSTNEKLFF. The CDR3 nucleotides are TGTGCCAGCTCAGGAATGAGACAGGGCCTCTCAACTAATGAAAAACTGTTTTTT.

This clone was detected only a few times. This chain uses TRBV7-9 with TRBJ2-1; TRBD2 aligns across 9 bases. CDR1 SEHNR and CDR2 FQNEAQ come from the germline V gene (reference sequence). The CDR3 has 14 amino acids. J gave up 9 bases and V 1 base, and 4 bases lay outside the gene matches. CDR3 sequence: CASSLGREGSEQFF. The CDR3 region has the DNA TGTGCCAGCAGCTTAGGGCGGGAGGGCAGTGAGCAGTTCTTC.

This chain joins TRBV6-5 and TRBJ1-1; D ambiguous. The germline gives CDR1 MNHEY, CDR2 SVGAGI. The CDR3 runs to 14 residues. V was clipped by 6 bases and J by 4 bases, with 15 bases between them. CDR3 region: CASRPTGDLTEAFF. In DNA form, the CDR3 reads TGTGCCAGCAGGCCGACCGGGGATCTCACTGAAGCTTTCTTT.

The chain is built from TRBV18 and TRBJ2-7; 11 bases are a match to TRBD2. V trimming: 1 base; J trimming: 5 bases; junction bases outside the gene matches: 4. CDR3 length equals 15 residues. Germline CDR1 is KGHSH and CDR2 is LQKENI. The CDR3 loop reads CASSPLGLAGNEQYF. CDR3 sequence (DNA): TGTGCCAGCTCACCACTCGGACTAGCGGGTAACGAGCAGTACTTC. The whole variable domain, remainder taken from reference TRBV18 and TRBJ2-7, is NAGVMQNPRHLVRRRGQEARLRCSPMKGHSHVYWYRQLPEEGLKFMVYLQKENIIDESGMPKERFSAEFPKEGPSILRIQQVVRGDSAAYFCASSPLGLAGNEQYFGPGTRLTVT.

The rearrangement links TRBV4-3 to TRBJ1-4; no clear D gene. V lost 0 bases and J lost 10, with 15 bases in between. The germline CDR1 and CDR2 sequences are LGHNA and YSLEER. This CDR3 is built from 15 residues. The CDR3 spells CASSQELTYAGKLFF. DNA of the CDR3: TGCGCCAGCAGCCAAGAACTAACATACGCCGGAAAACTGTTTTTT.

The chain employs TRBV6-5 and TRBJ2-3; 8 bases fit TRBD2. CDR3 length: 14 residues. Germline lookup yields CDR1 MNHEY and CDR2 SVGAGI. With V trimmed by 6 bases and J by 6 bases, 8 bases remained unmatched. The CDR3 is CASSPFSSGDTQYF. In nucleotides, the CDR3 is TGTGCCAGCAGCCCATTTTCTAGCGGGGATACGCAGTATTTT.

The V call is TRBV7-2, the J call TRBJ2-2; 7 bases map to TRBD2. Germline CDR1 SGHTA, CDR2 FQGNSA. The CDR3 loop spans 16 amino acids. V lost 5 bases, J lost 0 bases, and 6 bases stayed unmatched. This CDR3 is CASSATSAANTGELFF. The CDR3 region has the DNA TGTGCCAGCAGCGCAACTAGCGCCGCGAACACCGGGGAGCTGTTTTTT.

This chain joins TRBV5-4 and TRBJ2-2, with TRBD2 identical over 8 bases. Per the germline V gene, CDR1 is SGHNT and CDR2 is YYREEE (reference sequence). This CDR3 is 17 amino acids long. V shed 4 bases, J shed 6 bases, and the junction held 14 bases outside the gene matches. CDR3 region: CASSPGTRPTRAGELFF. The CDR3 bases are TGTGCCAGCAGCCCCGGGACTAGACCCACGCGGGCCGGGGAGCTGTTTTTT.

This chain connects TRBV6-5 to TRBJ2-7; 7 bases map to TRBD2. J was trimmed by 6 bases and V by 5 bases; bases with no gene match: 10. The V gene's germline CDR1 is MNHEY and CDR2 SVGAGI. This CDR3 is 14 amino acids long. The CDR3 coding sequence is TGTGCCAGCAGTCTCAGCGGGACCGTGGGCGAGCAGTACTTC. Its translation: CASSLSGTVGEQYF.

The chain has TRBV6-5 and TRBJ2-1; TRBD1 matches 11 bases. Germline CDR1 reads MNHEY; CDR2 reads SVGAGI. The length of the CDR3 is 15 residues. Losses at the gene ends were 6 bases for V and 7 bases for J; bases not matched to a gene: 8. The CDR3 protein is CASRARTGGWNEQFF. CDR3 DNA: TGTGCCAGCAGGGCCAGGACAGGGGGCTGGAATGAGCAGTTCTTC.

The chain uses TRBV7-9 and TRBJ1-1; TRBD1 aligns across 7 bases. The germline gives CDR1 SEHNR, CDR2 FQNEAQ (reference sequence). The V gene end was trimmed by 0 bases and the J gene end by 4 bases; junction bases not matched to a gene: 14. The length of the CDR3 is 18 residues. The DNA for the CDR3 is TGTGCCAGCAGCTTAGCGCCGGGCAGGGGGATCCGGGCCACTGAAGCTTTCTTT. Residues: CASSLAPGRGIRATEAFF.

The CDR3 DNA is TGCGCCAGCAGCCAAGAAGCGGCAGGGGGCAGTGGCTACACCTTC. Protein sequence: CASSQEAAGGSGYTF. The chain combines TRBV4-1 with TRBJ1-2, with TRBD1 matching over 8 bases. V shed 0 bases and J 7 bases; nucleotides not matched to a gene: 7. The CDR3 covers 15 residues. CDR1 and CDR2 (germline): MGHRA, YSYEKL.

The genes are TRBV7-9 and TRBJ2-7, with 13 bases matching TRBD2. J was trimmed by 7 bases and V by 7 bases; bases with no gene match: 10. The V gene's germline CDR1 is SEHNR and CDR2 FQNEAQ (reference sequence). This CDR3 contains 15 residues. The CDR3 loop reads CASTQRTSGSLEQYF. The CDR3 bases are TGTGCCAGCACCCAAAGGACTAGCGGGAGTTTAGAGCAGTACTTC.

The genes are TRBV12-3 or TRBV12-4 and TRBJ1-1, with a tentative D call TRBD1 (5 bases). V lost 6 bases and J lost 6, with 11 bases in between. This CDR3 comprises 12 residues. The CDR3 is CASSYPTAEAFF. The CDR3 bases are TGTGCCAGCAGCTACCCGACAGCTGAAGCTTTCTTT.

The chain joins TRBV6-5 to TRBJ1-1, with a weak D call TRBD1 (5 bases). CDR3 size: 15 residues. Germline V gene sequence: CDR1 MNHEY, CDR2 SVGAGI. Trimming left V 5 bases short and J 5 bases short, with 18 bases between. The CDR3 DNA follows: TGTGCCAGCAGTACCCGGGAGAGGGGACGTACTGAAGCTTTCTTT. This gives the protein CASSTRERGRTEAFF.